The rows below give T cell receptor beta chains drawn from one sample of a study of OX40 agonist ivuxolimab in advanced cancers. Data came from immunoSEQ multiplex PCR; TCRdb stores just in-frame clones and leaves some out. The table shows around 73,000 clones, with 90% occurring only once. The sample was CD4+ or CD8+ T cells sorted from blood, taken in a trial of the OX40 agonist ivuxolimab. The receptors originated from an adult with an advanced solid tumor such as melanoma, head and neck, liver or kidney cancer. CDR3s include the opening cysteine and the closing phenylalanine or tryptophan. The order of the fields is D gene, CDR3 length, V gene, J gene, clone size, CDR3 protein, CDR3 DNA. D genes are given only for firm matches. Size tells how often a clone was seen (once, few, many) or the class of an expanded clone, and some rows leave it out.

D: NA
length: 16
V: TRBV7-9
J: TRBJ2-3
size: NA
CDR3: CASSSKAGGSTDTQYF
DNA: TGTGCCAGCAGCTCTAAGGCAGGAGGGAGCACAGATACGCAGTATTTT

D: NA
length: 14
V: TRBV27
J: TRBJ2-3
size: NA
CDR3: CASSSGTQTDTQYF
DNA: TGTGCCAGCAGTTCGGGAACCCAAACAGATACGCAGTATTTT

D: NA
length: 13
V: TRBV18
J: TRBJ2-1
size: NA
CDR3: CASSPTGYNEQFF
DNA: TGTGCCAGCTCACCAACAGGCTACAATGAGCAGTTCTTC

D: TRBD1
length: 16
V: TRBV5-1
J: TRBJ1-2
size: NA
CDR3: CASSLIGTGADYGYTF
DNA: TGCGCCAGCAGCTTGATAGGGACAGGGGCCGACTATGGCTACACCTTC

D: NA
length: 17
V: TRBV27
J: TRBJ2-1
size: NA
CDR3: CASSFLEVPSSYNEQFF
DNA: TGTGCCAGCAGTTTCTTGGAGGTCCCGAGCTCCTACAATGAGCAGTTCTTC

D: TRBD2
length: 14
V: TRBV29-1
J: TRBJ2-7
size: NA
CDR3: CSVEKLAGDYEQYF
DNA: TGCAGCGTTGAAAAACTAGCGGGTGACTACGAGCAGTACTTC

D: NA
length: 15
V: TRBV7-9
J: TRBJ1-6
size: NA
CDR3: CASSHTAEGGSPLHF
DNA: TGTGCCAGCAGTCACACCGCCGAGGGGGGTTCACCCCTCCACTTT

D: NA
length: 18
V: TRBV18
J: TRBJ2-6
size: NA
CDR3: CASSPVGRGSSGANVLTF
DNA: TGTGCCAGCTCACCGGTAGGTCGGGGGAGCTCTGGGGCCAACGTCCTGACTTTC

D: NA
length: 14
V: TRBV2
J: TRBJ1-5
size: NA
CDR3: CASRDAYSNQPQHF
DNA: TGTGCCAGCAGGGACGCGTATAGCAATCAGCCCCAGCATTTT

D: TRBD1
length: 14
V: TRBV27
J: TRBJ2-7
size: few
CDR3: CASGRQTGLGEQYF
DNA: TGTGCCAGCGGCCGACAGACAGGGTTGGGCGAGCAGTACTTC

D: NA
length: 13
V: TRBV18
J: TRBJ2-1
size: NA
CDR3: CASSPSVGDEQFF
DNA: TGTGCCAGCTCACCATCGGTAGGGGATGAGCAGTTCTTC

D: TRBD2
length: 15
V: TRBV28
J: TRBJ2-2
size: NA
CDR3: CASSAGRTNTGELFF
DNA: TGTGCCAGCAGTGCCGGGAGGACGAACACCGGGGAGCTGTTTTTT

D: NA
length: 15
V: TRBV7-9
J: TRBJ2-1
size: NA
CDR3: CASSGGPGELHEQFF
DNA: TGTGCCAGCAGCGGAGGGCCGGGGGAGTTACATGAGCAGTTCTTC

D: NA
length: 17
V: TRBV19
J: TRBJ2-7
size: NA
CDR3: CASSFMGGDYSLYEQYF
DNA: TGTGCCAGTAGTTTTATGGGTGGCGACTACAGCCTCTACGAGCAGTACTTC

D: NA
length: 11
V: TRBV7-9
J: TRBJ1-2
size: NA
CDR3: CASSSTYGYTF
DNA: TGTGCCAGCAGCTCAACTTATGGCTACACCTTC

D: NA
length: 12
V: TRBV10-3
J: TRBJ2-7
size: few
CDR3: CAIGVFSYEQYF
DNA: TGTGCCATCGGTGTCTTCTCCTACGAGCAGTACTTC

D: TRBD1
length: 14
V: TRBV5-1
J: TRBJ1-1
size: NA
CDR3: CASSWGQMNTEAFF
DNA: TGCGCCAGCAGCTGGGGACAGATGAACACTGAAGCTTTCTTT

D: NA
length: 14
V: TRBV27
J: TRBJ1-2
size: medium-sized
CDR3: CASSLSTESYGYTF
DNA: TGTGCCAGCAGTCTATCGACAGAGTCCTATGGCTACACCTTC

D: TRBD1
length: 13
V: TRBV14
J: TRBJ1-1
size: NA
CDR3: CASSQGQKPEAFF
DNA: TGTGCCAGCAGCCAGGGACAGAAACCTGAAGCTTTCTTT

D: TRBD2
length: 14
V: TRBV27
J: TRBJ2-7
size: NA
CDR3: CASSLRTSGYEQYF
DNA: TGTGCCAGCAGTTTAAGGACTAGCGGCTACGAGCAGTACTTC

D: NA
length: 16
V: TRBV11-3
J: TRBJ2-1
size: NA
CDR3: CASSVSTARSSNEQFF
DNA: TGTGCCAGCAGCGTCTCAACAGCGAGGTCAAGCAATGAGCAGTTCTTC

D: NA
length: 14
V: TRBV28
J: TRBJ2-7
size: NA
CDR3: CASSYHGTSSEQYF
DNA: TGTGCCAGCAGTTACCACGGGACTTCTTCCGAGCAGTACTTC

D: TRBD2
length: 15
V: TRBV5-6
J: TRBJ2-2
size: once
CDR3: CASSWGLAGTGELFF
DNA: TGTGCCAGCAGTTGGGGACTAGCGGGCACCGGGGAGCTGTTTTTT

D: NA
length: 15
V: TRBV6-6
J: TRBJ2-7
size: NA
CDR3: CASSYSGGLRVEQYF
DNA: TGTGCCAGCAGTTACTCGGGCGGGCTGAGGGTCGAGCAGTACTTC

D: NA
length: 16
V: TRBV10-2
J: TRBJ2-1
size: NA
CDR3: CASSESRVRPYNEQFF
DNA: TGCGCCAGCAGTGAGTCGCGAGTAAGGCCCTACAATGAGCAGTTCTTC

D: NA
length: 12
V: TRBV6-5
J: TRBJ2-7
size: NA
CDR3: CASSFQGYEQYF
DNA: TGTGCCAGCAGTTTCCAGGGCTACGAGCAGTACTTC

D: TRBD1
length: 14
V: TRBV4-1
J: TRBJ2-1
size: NA
CDR3: CASSTGTGLDEQFF
DNA: TGCGCCAGCAGCACCGGGACAGGGCTAGATGAGCAGTTCTTC

D: NA
length: 15
V: TRBV6-5
J: TRBJ2-2
size: once
CDR3: CASRPKGPAAGELFF
DNA: TGTGCCAGCCGGCCTAAGGGACCGGCCGCCGGGGAGCTGTTTTTT

D: NA
length: 15
V: TRBV5-5
J: TRBJ1-2
size: few
CDR3: CASSVSRARDYGYTF
DNA: TGTGCCAGCAGCGTGAGTCGGGCTCGGGACTATGGCTACACCTTC

D: NA
length: 15
V: TRBV5-1
J: TRBJ2-1
size: NA
CDR3: CASSLVQGSNSGQFF
DNA: TGCGCCAGCAGCTTGGTGCAGGGCTCTAATTCCGGGCAGTTCTTC

D: NA
length: 16
V: TRBV29-1
J: TRBJ2-4
size: NA
CDR3: CSVESSRGVAKNIQYF
DNA: TGCAGCGTTGAAAGCTCCCGGGGAGTAGCCAAAAACATTCAGTACTTC

D: TRBD1
length: 15
V: TRBV6-1
J: TRBJ2-1
size: NA
CDR3: CASSEAHTGANEQFF
DNA: TGTGCCAGCAGTGAAGCTCACACAGGGGCCAATGAGCAGTTCTTC

D: NA
length: 13
V: TRBV27
J: TRBJ2-5
size: NA
CDR3: CASSLWGKETQYF
DNA: TGTGCCAGCAGTTTATGGGGAAAAGAGACCCAGTACTTC

D: NA
length: 12
V: TRBV7-9
J: TRBJ1-5
size: NA
CDR3: CASSLDNQPQHF
DNA: TGTGCCAGCAGCTTAGATAATCAGCCCCAGCATTTT

D: TRBD2
length: 16
V: TRBV27
J: TRBJ2-1
size: NA
CDR3: CASSFSSGALFNEQFF
DNA: TGTGCCAGCAGTTTTAGTAGCGGGGCCCTCTTCAATGAGCAGTTCTTC

D: NA
length: 16
V: TRBV4-1
J: TRBJ1-3
size: NA
CDR3: CASSQVPQETGNTIYF
DNA: TGCGCCAGCAGCCAAGTGCCTCAGGAAACTGGAAACACCATATATTTT

D: NA
length: 15
V: TRBV5-1
J: TRBJ1-1
size: NA
CDR3: CASSLSRGVSTEAFF
DNA: TGCGCCAGCAGCCTCAGTCGGGGGGTAAGCACTGAAGCTTTCTTT

D: NA
length: 13
V: TRBV19
J: TRBJ1-2
size: few
CDR3: CASSLWWSAGYTF
DNA: TGTGCCAGTAGCCTCTGGTGGTCCGCTGGCTACACCTTC

D: TRBD1
length: 15
V: TRBV27
J: TRBJ2-3
size: NA
CDR3: CASSPRTGGTDTQYF
DNA: TGTGCCAGCAGTCCACGGACAGGGGGCACAGATACGCAGTATTTT

D: TRBD1
length: 15
V: TRBV7-9
J: TRBJ1-2
size: NA
CDR3: CASSLQTGMVDGYTF
DNA: TGTGCCAGCAGCTTACAGACAGGGATGGTGGATGGCTACACCTTC

D: TRBD1
length: 14
V: TRBV5-4
J: TRBJ2-2
size: NA
CDR3: CASSARQGPGELFF
DNA: TGTGCCAGCAGCGCTCGACAGGGTCCCGGGGAGCTGTTTTTT

D: NA
length: 20
V: TRBV5-1
J: TRBJ1-1
size: NA
CDR3: CASSLEGLVTGRTMNTEAFF
DNA: TGCGCCAGCAGCTTGGAGGGGTTGGTCACAGGGAGGACCATGAACACTGAAGCTTTCTTT

D: NA
length: 13
V: TRBV27
J: TRBJ2-7
size: NA
CDR3: CASSLRKTYEQYF
DNA: TGTGCCAGCAGTTTGAGGAAAACCTACGAGCAGTACTTC

D: TRBD2
length: 16
V: TRBV9
J: TRBJ2-1
size: NA
CDR3: CASSGTGTSGYNEQFF
DNA: TGTGCCAGCAGCGGGACCGGGACTAGCGGTTACAATGAGCAGTTCTTC

D: NA
length: 16
V: TRBV7-9
J: TRBJ1-1
size: once
CDR3: CASSLTGGRMNTEAFF
DNA: TGTGCCAGCAGCTTAACAGGAGGCCGGATGAACACTGAAGCTTTCTTT

D: NA
length: 13
V: TRBV7-8
J: TRBJ2-2
size: NA
CDR3: CASSERRAGELFF
DNA: TGTGCCAGCAGCGAAAGAAGAGCGGGGGAGCTGTTTTTT

D: NA
length: 14
V: TRBV9
J: TRBJ2-1
size: NA
CDR3: CASSVGDSGNEQFF
DNA: TGTGCCAGCAGCGTAGGGGATAGTGGCAATGAGCAGTTCTTC

D: NA
length: 16
V: TRBV7-8
J: TRBJ1-2
size: NA
CDR3: CASSLGTATSNYGYTF
DNA: TGTGCCAGCAGCTTAGGGACAGCCACCTCTAACTATGGCTACACCTTC

D: NA
length: 13
V: TRBV7-9
J: TRBJ2-7
size: NA
CDR3: CASSRGTVYEQYF
DNA: TGTGCCAGCAGCCGCGGGACAGTCTACGAGCAGTACTTC

D: NA
length: 13
V: TRBV5-6
J: TRBJ2-5
size: many
CDR3: CASSSEGPETQYF
DNA: TGTGCCAGCAGCTCAGAGGGGCCGGAGACCCAGTACTTC

D: TRBD1
length: 14
V: TRBV5-7
J: TRBJ2-7
size: NA
CDR3: CASSGEDRVNEQYF
DNA: TGTGCCAGCAGCGGAGAAGACAGGGTCAACGAGCAGTACTTC

D: NA
length: 15
V: TRBV27
J: TRBJ2-5
size: NA
CDR3: CASSLMGAPQETQYF
DNA: TGTGCCAGCAGTTTAATGGGGGCCCCCCAAGAGACCCAGTACTTC